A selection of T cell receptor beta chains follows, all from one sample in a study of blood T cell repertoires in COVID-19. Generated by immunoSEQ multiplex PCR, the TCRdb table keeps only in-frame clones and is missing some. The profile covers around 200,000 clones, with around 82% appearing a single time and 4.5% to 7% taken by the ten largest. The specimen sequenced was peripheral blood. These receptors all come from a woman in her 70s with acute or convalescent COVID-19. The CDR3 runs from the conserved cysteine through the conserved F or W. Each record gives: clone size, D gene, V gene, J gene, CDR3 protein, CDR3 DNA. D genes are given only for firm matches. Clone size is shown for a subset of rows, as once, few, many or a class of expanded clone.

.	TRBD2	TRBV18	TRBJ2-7	CASSPFERGGSYEQYF	TGTGCCAGCTCACCCTTTGAGCGGGGGGGCTCCTACGAGCAGTACTTC
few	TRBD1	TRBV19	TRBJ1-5	CARDRGNQPQHF	TGTGCCAGAGACAGGGGCAATCAGCCCCAGCATTTT
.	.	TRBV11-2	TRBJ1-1	CASTPSLNTEAFF	TGTGCCAGCACCCCATCCCTGAACACTGAAGCTTTCTTT
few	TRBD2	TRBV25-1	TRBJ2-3	CASSPIGSGRLLDTQYF	TGTGCCAGCAGTCCAATAGGGAGCGGGAGACTCTTGGATACGCAGTATTTT
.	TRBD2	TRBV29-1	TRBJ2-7	CSVEGLAGGYEQYF	TGCAGCGTTGAGGGACTAGCGGGAGGATACGAGCAGTACTTC
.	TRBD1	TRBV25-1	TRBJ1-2	CASSDQDRAYGYTF	TGTGCCAGCAGTGACCAGGACAGGGCCTATGGCTACACCTTC
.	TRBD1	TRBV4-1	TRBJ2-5	CASSQPGTGSQETQYF	TGCGCCAGCAGCCAACCCGGGACAGGCTCCCAAGAGACCCAGTACTTC
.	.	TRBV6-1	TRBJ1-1	CASSEGGTFYSLYTEAFF	TGTGCCAGCAGTGAAGGCGGGACTTTTTATTCTCTTTACACTGAAGCTTTCTTT
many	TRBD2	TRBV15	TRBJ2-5	CATSRDWASGTEQETQYF	TGTGCCACCAGCAGAGATTGGGCTAGCGGGACGGAACAAGAGACCCAGTACTTC
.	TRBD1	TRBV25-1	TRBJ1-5	CASSGTGQDQPQHF	TGTGCCAGCAGTGGCACGGGACAGGATCAGCCCCAGCATTTT
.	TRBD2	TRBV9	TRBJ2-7	CASSVAPTSGYEQYF	TGTGCCAGCAGCGTAGCCCCGACTAGCGGATACGAGCAGTACTTC
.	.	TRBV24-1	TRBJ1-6	CATSENRDSPLHF	TGTGCCACCAGTGAAAACAGGGACTCACCCCTCCACTTT
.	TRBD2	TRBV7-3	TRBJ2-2	CASSTPSGRANGELFF	TGTGCCAGCAGCACACCTAGCGGGAGGGCCAACGGGGAGCTGTTTTTT
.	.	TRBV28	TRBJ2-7	CASSFDNYEQYF	TGTGCCAGCAGCTTCGACAACTACGAGCAGTACTTC
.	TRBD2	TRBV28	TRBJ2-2	CASSLSLAGVGELFF	TGTGCCAGCAGTTTATCGCTAGCGGGAGTTGGGGAGCTGTTTTTT
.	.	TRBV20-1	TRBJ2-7	CSARRGEQYF	TGCAGTGCTAGGCGGGGCGAGCAGTACTTC
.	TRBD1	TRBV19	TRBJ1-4	CASSIEGTGSFGNEKLFF	TGTGCCAGTAGTATAGAAGGGACAGGGTCCTTCGGTAATGAAAAACTGTTTTTT
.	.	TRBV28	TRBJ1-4	CASSLSERATNEKLFF	TGTGCCAGCAGTTTATCCGAAAGAGCAACTAATGAAAAACTGTTTTTT
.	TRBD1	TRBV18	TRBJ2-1	CASSSVGQGTEQFF	TGTGCCAGCTCATCCGTCGGACAGGGGACTGAGCAGTTCTTC
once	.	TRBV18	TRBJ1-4	CASSQTATNEKLFF	TGTGCCAGCTCACAGACAGCAACTAATGAAAAACTGTTTTTT
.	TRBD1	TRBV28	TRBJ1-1	CASSPGQGNTEAFF	TGTGCCAGCAGCCCGGGACAGGGGAACACTGAAGCTTTCTTT
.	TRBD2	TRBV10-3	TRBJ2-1	CAIKGSGQYNEQFF	TGTGCCATCAAAGGTAGCGGGCAGTACAATGAGCAGTTCTTC
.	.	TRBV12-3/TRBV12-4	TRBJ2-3	CASSQTGADTQYF	TGTGCCAGCAGCCAAACAGGAGCAGATACGCAGTATTTT
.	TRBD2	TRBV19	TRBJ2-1	CASSNLLAGNNEQFF	TGTGCCAGTAGTAACCTTCTAGCGGGAAACAATGAGCAGTTCTTC
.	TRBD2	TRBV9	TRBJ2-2	CASSGGLAGVTGELFF	TGTGCCAGCAGCGGGGGACTAGCGGGAGTCACCGGGGAGCTGTTTTTT
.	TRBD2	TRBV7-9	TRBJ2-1	CASSLLAGEEQFF	TGTGCCAGCAGCCTTCTAGCGGGAGAGGAGCAGTTCTTC
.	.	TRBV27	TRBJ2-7	CASSFLASATTPYEQYF	TGTGCCAGCAGTTTTTTGGCTAGCGCGACAACCCCCTACGAGCAGTACTTC
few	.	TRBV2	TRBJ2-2	CASSVQGGTGELFF	TGTGCCAGCAGTGTGCAGGGGGGAACCGGGGAGCTGTTTTTT
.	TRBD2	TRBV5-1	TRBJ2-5	CASSLGNSGSQETQYF	TGCGCCAGCAGCTTGGGGAATAGCGGGAGTCAGGAGACCCAGTACTTC
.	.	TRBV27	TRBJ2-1	CASSHSVSIPLNEQFF	TGTGCCAGCAGCCATTCCGTCAGTATCCCCCTCAATGAGCAGTTCTTC
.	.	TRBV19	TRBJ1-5	CASQGFGSNQPQHF	TGTGCTTCCCAGGGGTTCGGGAGCAATCAGCCCCAGCATTTT
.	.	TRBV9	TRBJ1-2	CATSRGDYGYTF	TGTGCCACAAGCAGGGGTGACTATGGCTACACCTTC
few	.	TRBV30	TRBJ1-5	CAWSVGYPGAVVQPQHF	TGTGCCTGGAGTGTAGGCTATCCAGGGGCTGTAGTTCAGCCCCAGCATTTT
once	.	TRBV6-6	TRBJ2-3	CASRPADSTDTQYF	TGTGCCAGCAGGCCAGCGGATAGCACAGATACGCAGTATTTT
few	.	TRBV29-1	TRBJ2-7	CSAQDSNTYEQYF	TGCAGCGCCCAGGACAGTAACACCTACGAGCAGTACTTC
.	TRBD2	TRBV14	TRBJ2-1	CASRASGRPLIVNEQFF	TGTGCCAGCAGAGCTAGCGGGAGGCCCCTAATCGTCAATGAGCAGTTCTTC
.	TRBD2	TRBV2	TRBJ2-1	CASLRSPNLWTSGRVHNEQFF	TGTGCCAGCCTCCGGTCCCCGAACCTCTGGACTAGCGGGAGGGTCCACAATGAGCAGTTCTTC
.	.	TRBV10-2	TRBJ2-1	CASTRTGSSYNEQFF	TGCGCCAGCACTCGGACCGGGAGTTCTTACAATGAGCAGTTCTTC
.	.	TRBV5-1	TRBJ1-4	CASSEPGPNEKLFF	TGCGCCAGCAGCGAACCAGGGCCAAATGAAAAACTGTTTTTT
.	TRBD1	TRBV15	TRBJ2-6	CATSRGQGGSGANVLTF	TGTGCCACCAGCAGGGGACAGGGGGGTTCTGGGGCCAACGTCCTGACTTTC
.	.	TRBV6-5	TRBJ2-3	CASRPGLRGADTQYF	TGTGCCAGCAGACCCGGACTGCGGGGCGCAGATACGCAGTATTTT
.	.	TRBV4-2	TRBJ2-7	CASSQASGQGRTYEQYF	TGTGCCAGCAGCCAAGCGTCAGGGCAGGGGCGGACCTACGAGCAGTACTTC
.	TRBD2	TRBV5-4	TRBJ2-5	CASSPGLAGASQETQYF	TGTGCCAGCAGCCCGGGACTAGCGGGAGCATCCCAAGAGACCCAGTACTTC
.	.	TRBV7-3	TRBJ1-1	CASSLQRQGATEAFF	TGTGCCAGCAGCCTCCAAAGACAAGGTGCTACTGAAGCTTTCTTT
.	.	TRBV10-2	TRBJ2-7	CASRGLTAYEQYF	TGCGCCAGCAGGGGACTGACCGCCTACGAGCAGTACTTC
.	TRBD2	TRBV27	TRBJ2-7	CASREAGGPLEQYF	TGTGCCAGCAGGGAAGCGGGAGGGCCGCTCGAGCAGTACTTC
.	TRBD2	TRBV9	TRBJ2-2	CASSSRIAGAGELFF	TGTGCCAGCAGCTCCAGGATAGCGGGAGCCGGGGAGCTGTTTTTT
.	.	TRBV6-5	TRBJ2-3	CASLDSQADTQYF	TGTGCCAGCTTGGACTCGCAGGCAGATACGCAGTATTTT
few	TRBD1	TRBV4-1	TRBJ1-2	CASSQEAGGGYGYTF	TGCGCCAGCAGCCAAGAGGCAGGGGGAGGCTATGGCTACACCTTC
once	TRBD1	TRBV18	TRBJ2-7	CASSPVGTGIYEQYF	TGTGCCAGCTCACCTGTAGGGACAGGGATATACGAGCAGTACTTC
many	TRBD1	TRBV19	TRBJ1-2	CASSTRTGLIGYTF	TGTGCCAGTAGTACCCGGACAGGGTTGATCGGCTACACCTTC